This T cell receptor (beta chain) was captured in a study of cytomegalovirus exposure and HLA in healthy donors. General study results and limits: Testing in vitro showed a few CMV-associated chains specific for CMV antigens. Compared with the roughly 700-donor mean, an Asian-associated ancestry cluster reportedly had fewer N-insertions, according to a later analysis.

Worth noting for this clone: Its antigen is as yet unknown.

Trimming pared 4 bases from V and 0 bases from J, leaving 10 bases between. The CDR3 sequence is 15 residues long. Germline CDR1 reads MNHNY; CDR2 reads SVGAGI (reference sequence). With 60 Vbeta and 13 Jbeta primers, the PCR was carried out. Study processing details: Later, 65 million to 85 million unique TCR beta chains were counted in an analysis, and about 12 million of them were shared. The repertoire was sequenced with immunoSEQ multiplex PCR; TCRdb's copy has only in-frame clones and lacks some. The V and J calls and clone size were taken over from that table, and D and trimming were inferred from the DNA. Found here are 100,000 to 150,000 clones, less than 90% of them singletons; the top ten hold 1.5%.

The V and J genes are TRBV6-6 and TRBJ1-3; D is unresolved. The clonotype was recovered from a man in his forties in good health and CMV-seronegative. Sequences were obtained from PBMCs. As DNA, the CDR3 is TGTGCCAGCAGTTTGCGTCCTTTCTCTGGAAACACCATATATTTT. This encodes CASSLRPFSGNTIYF.